Listed here are 24 T cell receptor beta chains from one sample, sequenced in a study of sequential checkpoint blockade in melanoma. Treatment given: randomized to nivolumab then ipilimumab (arm A) or the reverse (arm B). Some clones are missing from TCRdb's copy, which holds only in-frame ones; the method was immunoSEQ multiplex PCR. There are 1,800 or so clones in the sample; 20% occur only once, and 20% to 25% lies in the top ten. The source material was tumor tissue (inferred from file names), sampled from a patient given nivolumab and ipilimumab in sequence. Every receptor here comes from a human donor with melanoma.

This clone was seen many times. V and J are TRBV11-3 and TRBJ2-1, with 13 bases aligning to TRBD2. The V segment lost 5 bases and the J segment 8 bases; nucleotides outside the gene matches: 21. This CDR3 comprises 20 residues. In germline, CDR1 is SGHNT, CDR2 YENEEA. CDR3 bases: TGTGCCAGCAGCCAGTGGGGTGCTTCCGGGACTAGCGGGACGGTTGATGAGCAGTTCTTC. This codes for CASSQWGASGTSGTVDEQFF.

This clone was found a few times. The V gene is TRBV6-8, the J gene TRBJ2-3; TRBD2 matches at 12 bases. Unmatched junction bases numbered 2, after V lost 6 bases and J lost 4 bases. This CDR3 comprises 14 residues. Germline CDR1 MNHGY, CDR2 SAAAGT. CDR3 in amino acids: CASSPSGGADTQYF. In DNA, the CDR3 is TGTGCCAGCAGCCCTAGCGGGGGGGCAGATACGCAGTATTTT.

The V gene is TRBV29-1, the J gene TRBJ2-3; 8 bases map to TRBD1. The V gene end was trimmed by 5 bases and the J gene end by 2 bases; junction bases not matched to a gene: 9. In germline, CDR1 is SQVTM, CDR2 ANQGSEA. The CDR3 extends over 15 amino acids. The CDR3 reads CSVPGDRIYTDTQYF. As DNA, the CDR3 is TGCAGCGTTCCCGGGGACAGGATATACACAGATACGCAGTATTTT.

This clone has at least ten counts. The chain recombines TRBV9 with TRBJ1-5; 9 positions match TRBD1. The CDR3 is 15 amino acids. With V trimmed by 0 bases and J by 2 bases, 0 bases remained unmatched. In germline, CDR1 is SGDLS, CDR2 YYNGEE. CDR3 nucleotide sequence: TGTGCCAGCAGCGTAGGGACAGGGGGCAATCAGCCCCAGCATTTT. It codes for CASSVGTGGNQPQHF.

This clone is labeled as large (0.1 to 1%). V gene TRBV6-8 combines with J gene TRBJ1-2; 8 bases agree with TRBD1. J lost 8 bases, V lost 7 bases, and 9 bases had no gene match. Germline-derived CDR1 and CDR2 are MNHGY and SAAAGT. This CDR3 is 13 amino acids long. The CDR3 sequence: CASKTGETGGYTF. The CDR3 region has the DNA TGTGCCAGCAAGACAGGGGAGACGGGGGGCTACACCTTC.

There are a few counts of this clone. The CDR3 DNA reads TGTGCCAGCAGCTCGACACACGAACAAGAGACCCAGTACTTC. Protein product: CASSSTHEQETQYF. The V gene is TRBV11-3, the J gene TRBJ2-5; no clear D gene. Trimming cost V 4 bases and J 2 bases, with 11 bases left between them. Germline CDR1 and CDR2: SGHNT and YENEEA. This CDR3 spans 14 amino acids.

This clone came up a few times. The chain is built from TRBV6-8 and TRBJ2-3, with D tentatively TRBD1 (6 bases). CDR3 length equals 13 residues. V shed 5 bases and J shed 6 bases, with 12 bases lying between them. Germline V gene data show CDR1 as MNHGY and CDR2 as SAAAGT. In DNA, the CDR3 is TGTGCCAGCAGTCATACAGGGATTGATACGCAGTATTTT. Its translation: CASSHTGIDTQYF.

The V gene is TRBV30, the J gene TRBJ1-4; tentatively, D is TRBD1 (6 bases). The CDR3 extends over 15 amino acids. The ends were cut back, 0 bases at V and 6 bases at J, with 14 bases in the middle. Germline CDR1 and CDR2: GTSNPN and SVGIG (reference sequence). The CDR3 sequence is CAWSVLAGVDEKLFF. The CDR3 nucleotides read TGTGCCTGGAGTGTACTGGCAGGGGTGGATGAAAAACTGTTTTTT.

This clone was recorded at least ten times. The V gene is TRBV11-3, the J gene TRBJ2-2, with 9 bases identical to TRBD1. The germline V gene encodes CDR1 SGHNT and CDR2 YENEEA. The CDR3 has 15 residues. J lost 1 base, V lost 4 bases, and 1 base had no gene match. DNA for the CDR3: TGTGCCAGCAGCTGGGGACAGGGGAACACCGGGGAGCTGTTTTTT. This sequence encodes CASSWGQGNTGELFF.

The CDR3 DNA reads TGCAGCGTCCAAAGGACAGGGGGAATCTATGGCTACACCTTC. Its translation is CSVQRTGGIYGYTF. The rearrangement joins TRBV29-1 to TRBJ1-2, with TRBD1 identical over 10 bases. V lost 6 bases, J lost 4 bases, and 8 bases stayed unmatched. The length of the CDR3 is 14 residues. Germline V gene sequence: CDR1 SQVTM, CDR2 ANQGSEA.

This chain links TRBV10-2 with TRBJ1-2, with D unclear. There are 13 residues in the CDR3. Trimming cost V 10 bases and J 3 bases, with 15 bases left between them. Germline V gives CDR1 WSHSY, CDR2 SAAADI. This chain's CDR3 is CATQKDGDYGYTF. The CDR3 nucleotides are TGCGCCACCCAAAAGGACGGGGACTATGGCTACACCTTC.

In its sample, this clone ranks as medium-sized. This chain joins TRBV6-8 and TRBJ1-1; no firm D call. Trimming took 6 bases from V and 4 from J, leaving 15 bases between them. This CDR3 has 14 amino acids. The germline gives CDR1 MNHGY, CDR2 SAAAGT. Here the CDR3 DNA reads TGTGCCAGCAGCAAGAACCGTGAAAGCACTGAAGCTTTCTTT. It encodes CASSKNRESTEAFF.

Relative to its sample, this clone is large. V gene TRBV6-8 combines with J gene TRBJ2-1, with 13 nucleotides matching TRBD2. The junction had 8 bases not matched to a gene; V was cut back by 5 bases and J by 13 bases. This CDR3 is built from 14 residues. CDR1 is MNHGY and CDR2 is SAAAGT in the germline V gene. The CDR3: CASSASTSGGDQFF. The CDR3 DNA sequence: TGTGCCAGCAGTGCCTCTACTAGCGGGGGGGACCAGTTCTTC.

This clone was counted between two and nine times. This chain joins TRBV6-8 and TRBJ1-1; D is possibly TRBD1 (5 bases). The CDR3 is 13 residues long. Germline V lookup: CDR1 MNHGY, CDR2 SAAAGT. Trimming removed 0 bases at V and 4 bases at J, with 6 bases between. Written as DNA, the CDR3 is TGTGCCAGCAGTTACTCCGGGGGCACTGAAGCTTTCTTT. Protein product: CASSYSGGTEAFF.

This clone is medium-sized by share. This chain uses TRBV6-8 with TRBJ2-5; 9 bases line up with TRBD1. With 5 bases clipped from V and 5 bases from J, the junction kept 6 bases outside the gene matches. CDR3 length equals 14 residues. Germline CDR1 is MNHGY and CDR2 is SAAAGT. The CDR3 here is CASSEMDRGETQYF. The DNA of the CDR3 is TGTGCCAGCAGTGAGATGGACAGGGGTGAGACCCAGTACTTC.

This chain uses TRBV6-8 with TRBJ1-1; D may be TRBD1 (5 bases). The germline V gene has CDR1 MNHGY and CDR2 SAAAGT. The CDR3 has 15 amino acids. V lost 0 bases and J lost 6, with 14 bases in between. The chain's CDR3 is CASSYSGRTRAEAFF. The DNA of the CDR3 is TGTGCCAGCAGTTACTCCGGACGGACCAGGGCTGAAGCTTTCTTT.

The chain joins TRBV19 to TRBJ1-2; weak D call: TRBD1 (6 bases). Germline V CDR1 and CDR2: LNHDA, SQIVND (reference sequence). This CDR3 is built from 14 residues. Trimming cost V 4 bases and J 4 bases, with 13 bases left between them. The CDR3: CASSTPGQFYGYTF. The CDR3 DNA reads as TGTGCCAGTAGTACCCCAGGACAGTTCTATGGCTACACCTTC. Full variable domain (rest looked up from reference TRBV19 and TRBJ1-2): DGGITQSPKYLFRKEGQNVTLSCEQNLNHDAMYWYRQDPGQGLRLIYYSQIVNDFQKGDIAEGYSVSREKKESFPLTVTSAQKNPTAFYLCASSTPGQFYGYTFGSGTRLTVV.

The V call is TRBV6-8, the J call TRBJ2-1; 9 nucleotides align to TRBD1. There are 16 residues in the CDR3. Germline CDR1 is MNHGY and CDR2 is SAAAGT. Trimming removed 5 bases from V and 2 bases from J; junction bases left unmatched: 7. CDR3 DNA sequence: TGTGCCAGCAGTCTTACCGGGACAGGGACCTACAATGAGCAGTTCTTC. This translates into CASSLTGTGTYNEQFF.

This clone was seen only a few times. The rearrangement links TRBV19 to TRBJ2-5; D may be TRBD2 (6 bases). This CDR3 spans 16 amino acids. V gave up 7 bases and J gave up 4 bases, with 22 bases separating them. From germline, CDR1 is LNHDA and CDR2 SQIVND (reference sequence). Here the CDR3 reads CASTPGGGVAIETQYF. CDR3 DNA: TGTGCCAGTACCCCCGGTGGCGGGGTCGCGATAGAGACCCAGTACTTC.

This clone was seen more than once but under ten times. The gene calls are TRBV30 and TRBJ2-2, with TRBD2 matching over 8 bases. Germline-derived CDR1 and CDR2 are GTSNPN and SVGIG (reference sequence). The V segment lost 3 bases and the J segment 5 bases; nucleotides outside the gene matches: 8. The CDR3 is 15 amino acids. Written as DNA, the CDR3 is TGTGCCTGGAGCCTATATTTAGCGGGGACCGGGGAGCTGTTTTTT. Translated, it gives CAWSLYLAGTGELFF. Together with reference TRBV30 and TRBJ2-2, the CDR3 gives the full variable domain: SQTIHQWPATLVQPVGSPLSLECTVEGTSNPNLYWYRQAAGRGLQLLFYSVGIGQISSEVPQNLSASRPQDRQFILSSKKLLLSDSGFYLCAWSLYLAGTGELFFGEGSRLTVL.

This clone appeared a few times. This chain links TRBV9 with TRBJ2-2, with D unresolved. This CDR3 is built from 14 residues. Per the germline V gene, CDR1 is SGDLS and CDR2 is YYNGEE. With 5 bases removed from V and 4 bases from J, the gap between germline ends came to 12 bases. CDR3 DNA sequence: TGTGCCAGCAGAGCCAACGGGCCCACCGGGGAGCTGTTTTTT. Translating gives CASRANGPTGELFF.

The J gene is TRBJ2-7, the V gene TRBV10-3; weak D call: TRBD1 (5 bases). Between the trimmed V and J ends, which lost 2 bases and 2 bases, there was a span of 7 bases. CDR1 ENHRY and CDR2 SYGVKD come from the germline V gene. This CDR3 has 13 residues. The CDR3 loop is CAISEQGTYEQYF. The CDR3 DNA sequence: TGTGCCATCAGTGAGCAGGGTACCTACGAGCAGTACTTC.

The chain links TRBV19 to TRBJ2-2; 12 positions agree with TRBD1. The germline V gene encodes CDR1 LNHDA and CDR2 SQIVND (reference sequence). This CDR3 contains 19 residues. Trimming cost V 7 bases and J 8 bases; bases outside gene matches: 20. The CDR3 loop reads CASTPRSGQGARILGELFF. CDR3 coding DNA: TGTGCCAGTACCCCCCGGTCGGGACAGGGGGCCCGGATTCTTGGGGAGCTGTTTTTT.

The rearrangement uses TRBV28 and TRBJ1-5; TRBD1 aligns across 7 bases. Germline V gene data show CDR1 as MDHEN and CDR2 as SYDVKM. There are 15 residues in the CDR3. The junction had 9 bases not matched to a gene; V was cut back by 3 bases and J by 7 bases. Here the CDR3 reads CASSLPDRVDQPQHF. In DNA form, the CDR3 reads TGTGCCAGCAGTTTGCCTGACAGGGTAGACCAGCCCCAGCATTTT.